A single T cell receptor beta chain is shown here with its context. Its antigen is unknown. The sample is drawn from a study of siplizumab effects on memory and regulatory T cells. Only in-frame clones appear in the TCRdb table, and some are missing; sequencing was by immunoSEQ multiplex PCR. The sample holds tens of thousands of clones; less than 98% are singletons and the top ten take approximately 0.99%. Findings of the study overall: Only a minor fraction of alloreactive clones mapped to unstimulated subsets. An assignable phenotype, naive or memory, was missing from roughly 86-96% of proliferating CD4+ or CD8+ clones. Proliferating Tregs taken from siplizumab cultures were not shown to have a confirmed suppressive function.

The trim removed 4 bases at V and 1 base at J, leaving 3 bases unmatched. Germline assignment: CDR1 SGHKS and CDR2 YYEKEE (reference sequence). There are 14 residues in the CDR3. V and J are TRBV5-5 and TRBJ2-3; 7 bases are a match to TRBD2. The source is a human donor in good health. The sequencing sample was made of naive CD8+ T cells sorted from blood. The CDR3 here is CASSPSGGTDTQYF. Here the CDR3 DNA reads TGTGCCAGCAGCCCTAGCGGAGGCACAGATACGCAGTATTTT.